Presented here are 25 T cell receptor beta chains from one specimen sequenced in a study of CD8+ T cells in alopecia areata. Markers used for sorting pooled cutaneous lymph node cells were CD4, CD8alpha, NKG2D, NKG2ACE and others. Once RNA had been extracted, it was reverse transcribed into cDNA to act as the sequencing template. Measured with immunoSEQ multiplex PCR; TCRdb has only the in-frame clones, and not every one. The record shows roughly 260,000 clones for this sample, with no singletons present. The sequencing sample was made of CD4+ T cells sorted from a lymph node. The receptor source for this set is a C3H/HeJ mouse with alopecia areata. The mouse line has the MHC haplotype H2-k.

As concerns this clone: The gene names here belong to mouse. Coverage ceases 3 residues before the CDR3 finishes, and the germline J gene fills in the end. V usage is TRBV17 and J usage is TRBJ1-6; D gene unclear. TRBJ1-6 is known as an ORF, though its function is uncertain. Germline CDR1 is MNHDT and CDR2 is YYDKIL. Trimming took 1 base from V and 4 from J, leaving 8 bases between them. This CDR3 has 15 amino acids. CDR3 DNA (partial): TGTGCTAGCAGTAGAGCGCAGCCATATAATTCGCCC. Its protein is CASSRAQPYNSP. From start to end, the CDR3 is CASSRAQPYNSPLYF.

With respect to this clone: Gene names denote mouse genes. The sample contains more than one DNA sequence encoding this CDR3. The CDR3 bases that were read are TGTGCCAGCAGCCAAGAAGGGGGAAGTGCAGAA. This codes for CASSQEGGSAE. Given in full, the CDR3 is CASSQEGGSAETLYF. The chain uses TRBV5 and TRBJ2-3; possibly TRBD1 for D (6 bases). The CDR3 extends 4 residues past the end of the read, so its final part is completed from the germline J gene. There are 15 residues in the CDR3. Trimming removed 0 bases from V and 0 bases from J, with 7 bases in between. The germline V gene encodes CDR1 LGHNA and CDR2 YNLKQL (reference sequence).

On this clone: Germline and genes here are mouse. The CDR3 here is CTCSADWGADYAEQFF. Incomplete CDR3 DNA: TGCACCTGCAGTGCAGACTGGGGGGCTGACTATGCT. The chain is built from TRBV1 and TRBJ2-1; 8 bases align to TRBD2. Sequencing ends 4 residues short of the CDR3 end; the germline J gene provides the rest. Trimming at V came to 0 bases and at J to 2 bases, leaving 3 bases not matched to a gene. The CDR3 spans 16 residues. CDR1 and CDR2 from the germline V gene are NSQYPW and LRSPGD (reference sequence).

Of note for this clone: Mouse germline and gene names are used. The read finishes 4 residues shy of the CDR3 end, and the germline J gene is used to complete it. At the DNA level, this CDR3 is encoded by other sequences in the same sample as well. V gene TRBV13-2 combines with J gene TRBJ2-5; weak D call: TRBD1 (6 bases). This CDR3 has 12 residues. Germline V gene lookup returns CDR1 NNHNN and CDR2 SYGAGS (reference sequence). CDR3: CASGRDKDTQYF. The CDR3 bases that were read are TGTGCCAGCGGCCGGGACAAAGAC.

This clone was seen more than once but under ten times. All gene names here are mouse names. The DNA ends 4 residues before the CDR3 does, and the rest of the CDR3 is filled in from the germline J gene. The same CDR3 can be traced to other DNA sequences in this sample. The V call is TRBV13-1, the J call TRBJ1-1, with D perhaps matching TRBD1 (5 bases). The ends were cut back, 4 bases at V and 1 base at J, with 8 bases in the middle. This CDR3 contains 13 residues. The germline V gene encodes CDR1 NSHNY and CDR2 SYGAGN. The CDR3 bases that were read are TGTGCCAGCAGTCGCGGGGGGAACACA. Protein product: CASSRGGNT. The CDR3 as a whole reads CASSRGGNTEVFF.

This clone was recorded a few times. Gene names are the mouse ones. Read coverage stops 3 residues before the CDR3 terminus; the germline J gene supplies the remainder. The rearrangement joins TRBV19 to TRBJ1-6; TRBD1 aligns across 11 bases. TRBJ1-6 is given ORF status, its function remaining uncertain. V gave up 5 bases and J gave up 9 bases; unmatched junction bases: 7. Germline V gene lookup returns CDR1 FNHDT and CDR2 SITEND (reference sequence). CDR3 length: 15 amino acids. The CDR3 DNA, read in part, is TGTGCCAGCAGCCGGACAGGGGGCGCGGGTTCGCCC. It encodes CASSRTGGAGSP. Given in full, the CDR3 is CASSRTGGAGSPLYF.

Comments on this clone: The gene symbols are mouse symbols. The read falls 4 residues short of the CDR3 end, and the missing part is taken from the germline J gene. The V and J genes are TRBV17 and TRBJ2-5, with D perhaps TRBD1 (6 bases). Germline values: CDR1 MNHDT, CDR2 YYDKIL. V was cut by 6 bases and J by 1 base, with 8 bases left in between. There are 13 residues in the CDR3. The chain's CDR3 is CASRGHYQDTQYF. The DNA read from the CDR3 is TGTGCTAGCAGGGGACACTACCAAGAC.

This clone was recorded a few times. All gene names here are mouse names. The read ends 4 residues before the CDR3 terminus; that terminus is restored from the germline J gene. The chain joins TRBV19 to TRBJ2-5; D is possibly TRBD1 (5 bases). V dropped 5 bases and J dropped 0 bases, with 7 bases sitting between them. The CDR3 length is 13 residues. Germline V lookup: CDR1 FNHDT, CDR2 SITEND (reference sequence). The covered CDR3 bases are TGTGCCAGCAGGACAGCAAACCAAGAC. Protein product: CASRTANQD. The CDR3 in its entirety is CASRTANQDTQYF.

Remarks on this clone: Mouse names are used for the genes. From the germline J gene comes the end of the CDR3, since the read stops 4 residues before it. Other DNA sequences in this sample translate to the same CDR3. The rearrangement uses TRBV19 and TRBJ1-1, with a weak D call TRBD1 (5 bases). Germline assignment: CDR1 FNHDT and CDR2 SITEND (reference sequence). V was shortened by 0 bases and J by 1 base, with 7 bases between the two germline ends. The CDR3 sequence is 14 residues long. The sequenced CDR3 bases are TGTGCCAGCAGTATAGGAAGGGGAAACACA. Amino acid sequence: CASSIGRGNT. In full, the CDR3 reads CASSIGRGNTEVFF.

In this sample, this clone turned up a few times. Gene names denote mouse genes. The CDR3 end falls 4 residues outside the read, so it is completed with the germline J gene. The chain carries TRBV14 and TRBJ2-5; possible D gene TRBD1, 6 bases. In germline, CDR1 is SGHDT, CDR2 FRDEAV. Trimming took 5 bases from V and 0 from J, leaving 13 bases between them. The CDR3 contains 15 residues. The sequenced CDR3 bases are TGTGCCAGCAGCCCCCGGGACAATAACCAAGAC. Its translation: CASSPRDNNQD. The entire CDR3 is CASSPRDNNQDTQYF.

On this clone itself: The listed genes are named as in mouse. Read coverage stops 3 residues before the CDR3 terminus; the germline J gene supplies the remainder. The rearrangement joins TRBV1 to TRBJ1-6; 7 nucleotides align to TRBD1. TRBJ1-6 is placed among ORFs of uncertain function. Trimming at V came to 0 bases and at J to 7 bases, leaving 6 bases not matched to a gene. The CDR3 length is 16 residues. Germline V gene sequence: CDR1 NSQYPW, CDR2 LRSPGD (reference sequence). The DNA read from the CDR3 is TGCACCTGCAGTGCAGATCGGGGGACAGCAAATTCGCCC. The encoded protein is CTCSADRGTANSP. The whole CDR3 region reads CTCSADRGTANSPLYF.

This clone was counted between two and nine times. Mouse gene names and germline throughout. The CDR3 end lies 4 residues beyond the end of the read and is filled in from the germline J gene. The genes are TRBV1 and TRBJ2-5, with a weak D call TRBD1 (6 bases). The germline CDR1 and CDR2 sequences are NSQYPW and LRSPGD (reference sequence). The CDR3 extends over 15 amino acids. V was clipped by 4 bases and J by 0 bases, with 11 bases between them. CDR3 DNA, as far as it was read: TGCACCTGCAGTGAGGGAACAGGGAACCAAGAC. Amino acids: CTCSEGTGNQD. The full CDR3 protein reads CTCSEGTGNQDTQYF.

The sample holds a few counts of this clone. These gene names are mouse names. CDR3 amino acids: CASSDGGLGYEQYF. CDR3 bases read: TGTGCCAGCAGTGATGGGGGACTGGGGTAT. The chain is built from TRBV13-3 and TRBJ2-7; 10 bases line up with TRBD2. The read terminates 4 residues before the CDR3 end, so the remaining end is supplied by the germline J gene. There are 14 residues in the CDR3. Germline assignment: CDR1 NNHDY and CDR2 SYVADS.

Points on this clone: Genes and germline come from the mouse. The read terminates 4 residues before the CDR3 end, so the remaining end is supplied by the germline J gene. This chain joins TRBV5 and TRBJ1-2; TRBD1 is a possible D gene (6 bases). Between the trimmed V and J ends, which lost 0 bases and 0 bases, there was a span of 8 bases. The CDR3 is 15 residues long. CDR1 LGHNA and CDR2 YNLKQL come from the germline V gene (reference sequence). The sequenced part of the CDR3 DNA is TGTGCCAGCAGCCAAGATAACAGGGCAAACTCC. This sequence encodes CASSQDNRANS. The entire CDR3 is CASSQDNRANSDYTF.

This clone was seen many times. Each gene name is a mouse one. The read stops 4 residues short of the end of the CDR3; the missing end is completed from the germline J gene. The same CDR3 also results from other DNA sequences found in this sample. V usage is TRBV17 and J usage is TRBJ2-5, with 12 bases aligning to TRBD2. CDR3 length: 15 amino acids. From germline, CDR1 is MNHDT and CDR2 YYDKIL. The CDR3 DNA, read in part, is TGTGCTAGCAGTAGGACTGGGGGGGCGAGGGAC. This gives the protein CASSRTGGARD. The CDR3 as a whole reads CASSRTGGARDTQYF.

The table lists this clone with many counts. Gene names are mouse gene names. The read terminates 4 residues ahead of where the CDR3 ends, so the germline J gene completes it. Other nucleotide sequences from this sample produce the same CDR3. This chain connects TRBV1 to TRBJ2-5, with 8 nucleotides matching TRBD1. Germline V gene lookup returns CDR1 NSQYPW and CDR2 LRSPGD (reference sequence). CDR3 size: 14 residues. V trimming: 3 bases; J trimming: 1 base; junction bases outside the gene matches: 0. The CDR3 protein is CTCSATGDQDTQYF. Partial CDR3 DNA: TGCACCTGCAGTGCGACAGGGGACCAAGAC.

This clone was picked up a small number of times. Gene names are the mouse ones. Coverage ceases 4 residues before the CDR3 finishes, and the germline J gene fills in the end. The chain uses TRBV19 and TRBJ2-4, with D maybe TRBD1 (5 bases). Trimming pared 2 bases from V and 1 base from J, leaving 8 bases between. Germline-derived CDR1 and CDR2 are FNHDT and SITEND (reference sequence). This CDR3 has 14 residues. The CDR3 DNA, read in part, is TGTGCCAGCAGTATCCCCAGGGGTCAAAAC. Residues: CASSIPRGQN. The whole CDR3 region reads CASSIPRGQNTLYF.

On this clone: The genes are named according to mouse. Read data end 4 residues before the CDR3 end; the end is taken from the germline J gene. The chain couples TRBV13-1 to TRBJ1-1; perhaps TRBD1 as D (6 bases). Germline V gene data show CDR1 as NSHNY and CDR2 as SYGAGN. This CDR3 spans 13 amino acids. Here the CDR3 reads CASSSLGTTEVFF. The part of the CDR3 DNA that was read is TGTGCCAGCAGTTCCCTCGGGACAACA.

A remark on this clone: Mouse germline and gene names are used. The read halts 4 residues ahead of the CDR3 end, with the missing end drawn from the germline J gene. The gene calls are TRBV13-1 and TRBJ2-2; weak D call: TRBD2 (5 bases). The germline gives CDR1 NSHNY, CDR2 SYGAGN. Trimming took 3 bases from V and 0 from J, leaving 12 bases between them. The CDR3 sequence is 16 residues long. The CDR3 loop reads CASSVAGSANTGQLYF. The DNA read from the CDR3 is TGTGCCAGCAGTGTCGCTGGGAGTGCAAACACCGGG.

This clone was seen more than once but under ten times. The germline and genes are mouse ones. The read finishes 4 residues shy of the CDR3 end, and the germline J gene is used to complete it. V gene TRBV13-1 combines with J gene TRBJ1-1, with D maybe TRBD1 (6 bases). Germline assignment: CDR1 NSHNY and CDR2 SYGAGN. This CDR3 has 15 residues. V gave up 0 bases and J gave up 3 bases, with 12 bases separating them. CDR3 sequence reads: CASSDAARGDTEVFF. CDR3 DNA, as far as it was read: TGTGCCAGCAGTGATGCTGCCAGGGGAGACACA.

Regarding this clone: The listed genes are named as in mouse. The CDR3 goes on 4 residues after the read ends, and that part is filled in from the germline J gene. The chain recombines TRBV19 with TRBJ2-2; 7 nucleotides match TRBD1. The germline gives CDR1 FNHDT, CDR2 SITEND (reference sequence). V lost 3 bases to trimming and J lost 0 bases; unmatched junction nucleotides: 5. The CDR3 runs 16 residues. CDR3 loop: CASSTKGQPNTGQLYF. CDR3 DNA (partial): TGTGCCAGCAGTACAAAGGGACAGCCAAACACCGGG.

Remarks on this clone: Genes here carry mouse names. From the germline J gene comes the end of the CDR3, since the read stops 4 residues before it. The chain combines TRBV14 with TRBJ2-2; maybe TRBD1 (5 bases). V shed 5 bases and J shed 0 bases, with 11 bases lying between them. The CDR3 contains 15 residues. CDR1 and CDR2 from the germline V gene are SGHDT and FRDEAV. The CDR3 is CASSLDSANTGQLYF. CDR3 DNA (partial): TGTGCCAGCAGCCTTGACAGTGCAAACACCGGG.

This clone came up many times. The genes are named according to mouse. Coverage ceases 3 residues before the CDR3 finishes, and the germline J gene fills in the end. The chain uses TRBV1 and TRBJ1-6; D gene unclear. TRBJ1-6 is an ORF, and what it does is uncertain. V shed 1 base and J shed 6 bases, with 4 bases lying between them. This CDR3 spans 13 amino acids. The germline CDR1 and CDR2 sequences are NSQYPW and LRSPGD (reference sequence). Incomplete CDR3 DNA: TGCACCTGCAGTGCAGGGGTTAATTCGCCC. Translation gives CTCSAGVNSP. The CDR3 reads in full as CTCSAGVNSPLYF.

This clone occurred a few times. Mouse germline and gene names are used. Coverage ceases 4 residues before the CDR3 finishes, and the germline J gene fills in the end. The chain joins TRBV13-3 to TRBJ2-7, with 12 bases that match TRBD2. The CDR3 covers 14 residues. The germline gives CDR1 NNHDY, CDR2 SYVADS. The CDR3 here is CASSERDWGDEQYF. Partial CDR3 DNA: TGTGCCAGCAGTGAACGGGACTGGGGGGAT.

This clone was picked up a small number of times. Mouse gene names and germline throughout. The CDR3 region is CASSDSGTGGDEQYF. The CDR3 bases that were read are TGTGCCAGCAGTGATTCGGGGACAGGGGGCGAT. This rearrangement joins TRBV13-3 to TRBJ2-7, with 12 positions matching TRBD1. The read terminates 4 residues ahead of where the CDR3 ends, so the germline J gene completes it. The CDR3 length is 15 residues. The germline gives CDR1 NNHDY, CDR2 SYVADS.